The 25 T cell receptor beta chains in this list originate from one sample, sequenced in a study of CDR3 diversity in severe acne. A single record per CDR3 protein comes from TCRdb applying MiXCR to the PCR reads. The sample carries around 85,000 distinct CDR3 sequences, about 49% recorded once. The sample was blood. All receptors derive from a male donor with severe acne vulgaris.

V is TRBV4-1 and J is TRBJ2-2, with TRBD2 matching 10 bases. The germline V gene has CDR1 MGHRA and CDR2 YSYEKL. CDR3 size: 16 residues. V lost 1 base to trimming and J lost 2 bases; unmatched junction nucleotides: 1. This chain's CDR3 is CASSQASGGNTGELFF. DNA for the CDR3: TGCGCCAGCAGCCAAGCTAGCGGGGGAAACACCGGGGAGCTGTTTTTT.

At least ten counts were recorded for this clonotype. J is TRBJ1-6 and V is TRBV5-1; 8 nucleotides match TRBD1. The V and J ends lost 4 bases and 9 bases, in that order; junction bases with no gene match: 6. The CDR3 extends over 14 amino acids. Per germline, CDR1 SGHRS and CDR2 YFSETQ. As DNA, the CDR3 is TGCGCCAGCAGCAGGACAGGGTGGGGTTCACCCCTCCACTTT. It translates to CASSRTGWGSPLHF.

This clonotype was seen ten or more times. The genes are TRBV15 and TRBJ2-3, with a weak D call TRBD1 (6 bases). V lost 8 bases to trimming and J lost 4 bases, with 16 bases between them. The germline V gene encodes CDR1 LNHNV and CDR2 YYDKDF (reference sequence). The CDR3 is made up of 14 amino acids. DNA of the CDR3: TGTGCCACCCAACCGACAGGTTTTTCAGATACGCAGTATTTT. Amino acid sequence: CATQPTGFSDTQYF.

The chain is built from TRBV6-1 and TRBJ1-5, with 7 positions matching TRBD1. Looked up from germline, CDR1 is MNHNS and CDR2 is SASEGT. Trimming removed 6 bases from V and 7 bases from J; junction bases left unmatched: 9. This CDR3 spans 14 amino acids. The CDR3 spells CASSSDRASQPQHF. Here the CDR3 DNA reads TGTGCCAGCAGCTCTGACAGGGCCAGCCAGCCCCAGCATTTT.

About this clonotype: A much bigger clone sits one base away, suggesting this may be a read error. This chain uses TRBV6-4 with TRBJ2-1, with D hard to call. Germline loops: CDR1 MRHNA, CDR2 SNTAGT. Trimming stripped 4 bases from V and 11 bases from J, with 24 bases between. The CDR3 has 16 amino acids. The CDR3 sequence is CASSGGRGESVNKQFF. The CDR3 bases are TGTGCCAGCAGTGGGGGAAGAGGAGAGTCGGTTAATAAGCAGTTCTTC.

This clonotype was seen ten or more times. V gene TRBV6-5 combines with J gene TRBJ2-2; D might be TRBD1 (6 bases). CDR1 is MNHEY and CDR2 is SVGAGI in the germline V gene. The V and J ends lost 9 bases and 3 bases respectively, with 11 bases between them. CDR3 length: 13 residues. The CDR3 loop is CASNDRHTGELFF. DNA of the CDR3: TGTGCCAGTAATGACAGGCACACCGGGGAGCTGTTTTTT.

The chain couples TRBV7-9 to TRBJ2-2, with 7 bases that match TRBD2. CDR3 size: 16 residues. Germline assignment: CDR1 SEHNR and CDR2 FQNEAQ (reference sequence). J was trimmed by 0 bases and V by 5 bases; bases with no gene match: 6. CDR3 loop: CASSATSGANTGELFF. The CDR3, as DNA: TGTGCCAGCAGCGCAACCAGCGGGGCGAACACCGGGGAGCTGTTTTTT.

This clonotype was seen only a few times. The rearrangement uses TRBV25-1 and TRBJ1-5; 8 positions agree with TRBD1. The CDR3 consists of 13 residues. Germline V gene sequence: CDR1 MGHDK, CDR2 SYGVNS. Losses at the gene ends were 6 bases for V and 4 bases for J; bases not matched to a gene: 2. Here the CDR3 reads CASSTGGNQPQHF. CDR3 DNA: TGTGCCAGCAGCACAGGGGGGAATCAGCCCCAGCATTTT.

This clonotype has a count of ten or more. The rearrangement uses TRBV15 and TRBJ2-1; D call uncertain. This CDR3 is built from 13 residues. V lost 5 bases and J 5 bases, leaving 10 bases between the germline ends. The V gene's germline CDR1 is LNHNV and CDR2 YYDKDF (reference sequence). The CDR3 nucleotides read TGTGCCACCAGCCTGGGCCCGAACAATGAGCAGTTCTTC. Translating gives CATSLGPNNEQFF.

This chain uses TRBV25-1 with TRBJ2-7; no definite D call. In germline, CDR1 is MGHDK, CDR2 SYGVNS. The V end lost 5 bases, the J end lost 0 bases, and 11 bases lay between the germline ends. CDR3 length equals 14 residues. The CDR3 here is CASSRFLGSYEQYF. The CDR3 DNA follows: TGTGCCAGCAGTAGATTTTTGGGCTCCTACGAGCAGTACTTC.

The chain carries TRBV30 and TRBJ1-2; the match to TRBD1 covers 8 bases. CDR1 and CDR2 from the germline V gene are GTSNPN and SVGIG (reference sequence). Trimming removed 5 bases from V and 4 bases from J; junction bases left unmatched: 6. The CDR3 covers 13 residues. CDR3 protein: CAWGQGGSYGYTF. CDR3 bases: TGTGCCTGGGGACAGGGTGGCAGCTATGGCTACACCTTC.

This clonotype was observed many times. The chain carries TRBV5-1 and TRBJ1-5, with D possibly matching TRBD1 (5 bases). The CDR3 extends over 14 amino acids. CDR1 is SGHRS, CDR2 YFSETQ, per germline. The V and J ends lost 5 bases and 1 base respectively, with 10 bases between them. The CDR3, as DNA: TGCGCCAGCAGACCTGGACACAGCAATCAGCCCCAGCATTTT. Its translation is CASRPGHSNQPQHF.

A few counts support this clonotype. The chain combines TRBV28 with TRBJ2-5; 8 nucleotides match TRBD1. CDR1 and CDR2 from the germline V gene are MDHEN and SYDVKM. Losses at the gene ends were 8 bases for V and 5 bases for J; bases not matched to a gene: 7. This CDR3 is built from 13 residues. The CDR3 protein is CASGPDRVETQYF. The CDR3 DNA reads TGTGCCAGCGGGCCGGACAGGGTGGAGACCCAGTACTTC.

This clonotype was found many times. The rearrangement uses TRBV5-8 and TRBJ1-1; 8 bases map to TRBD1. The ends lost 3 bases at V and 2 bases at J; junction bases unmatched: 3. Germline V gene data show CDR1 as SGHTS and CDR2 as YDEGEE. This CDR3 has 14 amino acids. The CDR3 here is CASSSGGGNTEAFF. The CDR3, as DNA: TGTGCCAGCAGCTCAGGGGGCGGCAACACTGAAGCTTTCTTT.

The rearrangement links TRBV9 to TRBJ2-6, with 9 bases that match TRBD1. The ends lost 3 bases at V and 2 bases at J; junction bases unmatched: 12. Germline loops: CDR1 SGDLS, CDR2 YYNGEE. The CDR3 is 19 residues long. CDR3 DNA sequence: TGTGCCAGCAGCGCAGGGACAGGGTACGGCGCTGCTGGGGCCAACGTCCTGACTTTC. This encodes CASSAGTGYGAAGANVLTF.

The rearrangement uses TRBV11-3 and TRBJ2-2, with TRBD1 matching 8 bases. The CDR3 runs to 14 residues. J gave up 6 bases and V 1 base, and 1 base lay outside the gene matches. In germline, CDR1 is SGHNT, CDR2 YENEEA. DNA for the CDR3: TGTGCCAGCAGCTTAGCACAGGGGGCCGGGGAGCTGTTTTTT. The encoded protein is CASSLAQGAGELFF.

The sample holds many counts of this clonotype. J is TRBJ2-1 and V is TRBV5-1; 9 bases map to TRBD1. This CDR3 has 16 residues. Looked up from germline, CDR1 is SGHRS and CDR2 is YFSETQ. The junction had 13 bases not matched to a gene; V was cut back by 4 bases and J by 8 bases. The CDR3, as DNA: TGCGCCAGCAGCAGGGAACAGGGGGCGAGGTCGGATGAGCAGTTCTTC. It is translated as CASSREQGARSDEQFF.

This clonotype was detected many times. The CDR3: CASSLDGSGYNEQFF. In nucleotides, the CDR3 is TGTGCCAGCAGCTTAGATGGTTCTGGGTACAATGAGCAGTTCTTC. This chain joins TRBV11-1 and TRBJ2-1; D not certain. Germline values: CDR1 SGHAT, CDR2 FQDESV (reference sequence). The CDR3 runs 15 residues. The V end lost 1 base, the J end lost 4 bases, and 11 bases lay between the germline ends.

The CDR3 region has the DNA TGTGCCAGCAGCGAGGGGGACTTAGAGGCCTACGAGCAGTACTTC. Its translation is CASSEGDLEAYEQYF. The rearrangement joins TRBV9 to TRBJ2-7, with D perhaps matching TRBD1 or TRBD2 (6 bases each). Germline CDR1 SGDLS, CDR2 YYNGEE. This CDR3 contains 15 residues. The V and J ends lost 3 bases and 2 bases respectively, with 15 bases between them.

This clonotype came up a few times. CDR3 region: CASGLETSGRNTGELFF. The CDR3 nucleotides are TGTGCTAGTGGTTTGGAAACTAGCGGGAGAAACACCGGGGAGCTGTTTTTT. This chain uses TRBV12-5 with TRBJ2-2; 11 nucleotides match TRBD2. CDR1 and CDR2 from the germline V gene are LGHNT and FRNRAP. The V segment lost 1 base and the J segment 2 bases; nucleotides outside the gene matches: 3. The CDR3 runs 17 residues.

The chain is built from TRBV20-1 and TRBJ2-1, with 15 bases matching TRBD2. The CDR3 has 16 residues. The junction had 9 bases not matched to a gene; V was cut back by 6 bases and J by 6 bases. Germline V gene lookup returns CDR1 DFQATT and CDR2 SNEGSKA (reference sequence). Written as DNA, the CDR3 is TGCAGTGCCTTGGGCCGGACTAGCGGGAGGGCCAATGAGCAGTTCTTC. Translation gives CSALGRTSGRANEQFF.

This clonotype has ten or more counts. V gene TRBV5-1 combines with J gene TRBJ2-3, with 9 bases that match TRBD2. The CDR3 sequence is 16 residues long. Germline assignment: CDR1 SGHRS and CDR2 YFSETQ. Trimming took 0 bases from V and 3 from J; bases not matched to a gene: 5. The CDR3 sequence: CASSLAWTSVTDTQYF. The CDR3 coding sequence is TGCGCCAGCAGCTTGGCCTGGACTAGCGTGACAGATACGCAGTATTTT.

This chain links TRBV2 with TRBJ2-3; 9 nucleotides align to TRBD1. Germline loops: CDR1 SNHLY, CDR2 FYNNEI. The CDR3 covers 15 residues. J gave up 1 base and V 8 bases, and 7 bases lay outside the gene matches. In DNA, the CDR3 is TGTGCCAGCTCAGCCCGGACAGGGGGCACAGATACGCAGTATTTT. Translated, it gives CASSARTGGTDTQYF.

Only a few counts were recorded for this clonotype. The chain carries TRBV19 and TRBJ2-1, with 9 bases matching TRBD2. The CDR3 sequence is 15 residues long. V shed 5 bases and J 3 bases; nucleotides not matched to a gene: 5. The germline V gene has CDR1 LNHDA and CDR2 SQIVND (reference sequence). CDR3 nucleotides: TGTGCCAGTAGTTTTAGCGGGAGTTACTACAATGAGCAGTTCTTC. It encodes CASSFSGSYYNEQFF.

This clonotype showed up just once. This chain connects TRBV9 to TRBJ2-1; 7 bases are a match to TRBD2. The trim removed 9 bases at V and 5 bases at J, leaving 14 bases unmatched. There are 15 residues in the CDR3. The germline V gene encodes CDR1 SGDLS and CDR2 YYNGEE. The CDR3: CATNPLGGGNNEQFF. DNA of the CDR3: TGTGCCACCAACCCGCTGGGGGGGGGAAACAATGAGCAGTTCTTC.